A selection of T cell receptor beta chains follows, all from one sample in a study of blood T cell repertoires in COVID-19. Sequencing was performed with immunoSEQ multiplex PCR; in TCRdb, only in-frame clones are kept and a portion is missing. Of around 88,000 clones listed, around 85% were seen once; the top ten hold nearly 4.5%. Sequenced: peripheral blood. The receptors were sampled from a man aged 60 to 69 with acute or convalescent COVID-19. Both conserved end residues are part of each CDR3. A D gene is named only where the DNA matches it firmly. Size is omitted from some rows. Given values are once, few, many or a class for expanded clones.

D	V	size	J	CDR3	DNA
TRBD2	TRBV5-4	NA	TRBJ2-5	CASSTGGSQETQYF	TGTGCCAGCAGCACCGGGGGGTCTCAAGAGACCCAGTACTTC
TRBD2	TRBV7-9	NA	TRBJ2-1	CASSLAGLASNEQFF	TGTGCCAGCAGCTTAGCGGGACTAGCGTCCAATGAGCAGTTCTTC
TRBD1	TRBV7-8	once	TRBJ1-6	CASSVFPNRGGDSPLHF	TGTGCCAGCAGCGTTTTCCCAAACAGGGGTGGGGATTCACCCCTCCACTTT
NA	TRBV24-1	NA	TRBJ2-7	CATSKTGTSSYEQYF	TGTGCCACCAGTAAAACAGGAACAAGCTCCTACGAGCAGTACTTC
NA	TRBV15	NA	TRBJ2-7	CATGNGGASSYEQYF	TGTGCCACGGGAAATGGGGGCGCAAGCTCCTACGAGCAGTACTTC
TRBD1	TRBV7-2	NA	TRBJ1-1	CASSLRGQGNTEAFF	TGTGCCAGCAGCCTAAGGGGACAGGGTAACACTGAAGCTTTCTTT
NA	TRBV29-1	NA	TRBJ2-1	CSVEQGGPYNEQFF	TGCAGCGTTGAACAGGGGGGCCCCTACAATGAGCAGTTCTTC
TRBD2	TRBV2	NA	TRBJ2-3	CASSEQLLAGSTDTQYF	TGTGCCAGCAGTGAACAATTGCTAGCGGGGAGCACAGATACGCAGTATTTT
NA	TRBV6-5	NA	TRBJ1-2	CASISDRYYGYTF	TGTGCCAGCATCTCGGACAGATACTATGGCTACACCTTC
TRBD2	TRBV19	NA	TRBJ2-1	CASSMTSGGYNEQFF	TGTGCCAGTAGTATGACTAGCGGGGGATACAATGAGCAGTTCTTC
TRBD1	TRBV19	NA	TRBJ1-2	CASSTPGQGAVYGYTF	TGTGCCAGTAGTACACCGGGACAGGGGGCAGTCTATGGCTACACCTTC
NA	TRBV3-1/TRBV3-2	NA	TRBJ1-5	CASSPGTFSNQPQHF	TGTGCCAGCAGCCCCGGGACTTTCAGCAATCAGCCCCAGCATTTT
NA	TRBV12-5	NA	TRBJ1-1	CASGLGQNTEAFF	TGTGCTAGTGGTTTGGGACAGAACACTGAAGCTTTCTTT
NA	TRBV25-1	many	TRBJ1-1	CASTKAGVNTEAFF	TGTGCCAGCACTAAAGCAGGGGTGAACACTGAAGCTTTCTTT